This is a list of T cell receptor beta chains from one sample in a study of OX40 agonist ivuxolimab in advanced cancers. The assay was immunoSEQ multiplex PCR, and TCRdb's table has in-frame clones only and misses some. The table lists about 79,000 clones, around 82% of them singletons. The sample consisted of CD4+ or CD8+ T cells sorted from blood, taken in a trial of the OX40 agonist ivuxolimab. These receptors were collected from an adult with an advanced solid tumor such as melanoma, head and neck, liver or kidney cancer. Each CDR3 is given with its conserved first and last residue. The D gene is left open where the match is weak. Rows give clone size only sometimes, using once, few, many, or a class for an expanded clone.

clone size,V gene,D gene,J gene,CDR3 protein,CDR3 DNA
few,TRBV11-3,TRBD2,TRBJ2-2,CASSRWTSGEQLFF,TGTGCCAGCAGCAGATGGACTAGCGGGGAGCAGCTGTTTTTT
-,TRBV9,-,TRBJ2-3,CASSVGGGDTQYF,TGTGCCAGCAGCGTAGGAGGTGGAGATACGCAGTATTTT
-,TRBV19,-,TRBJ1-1,CASSKSPGATRNTEAFF,TGTGCCAGTAGTAAGAGCCCGGGGGCAACTAGGAACACTGAAGCTTTCTTT
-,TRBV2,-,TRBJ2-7,CASSDSASLWGEQYF,TGTGCCAGCAGTGACAGCGCCAGCCTCTGGGGCGAGCAGTACTTC
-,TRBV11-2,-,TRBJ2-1,CASSPGRPPLREQFF,TGTGCCAGCAGCCCCGGGCGGCCGCCCTTGCGTGAGCAGTTCTTC
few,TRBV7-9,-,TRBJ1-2,CASSLAIDNYGYTF,TGTGCCAGCAGCTTAGCGATAGATAACTATGGCTACACCTTC
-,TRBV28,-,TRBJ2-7,CASSPGSSYEQYF,TGTGCCAGCAGTCCAGGAAGCTCCTACGAGCAGTACTTC
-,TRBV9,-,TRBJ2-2,CASSASKDRYTGELFF,TGTGCCAGCAGCGCAAGTAAGGACAGATACACCGGGGAGCTGTTTTTT
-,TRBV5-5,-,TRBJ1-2,CASSRALYGYTF,TGTGCCAGCAGCAGGGCCCTATATGGCTACACCTTC
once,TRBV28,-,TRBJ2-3,CASSPPPAAGTQYF,TGTGCCAGCAGCCCGCCGCCAGCGGCGGGTACGCAGTATTTT
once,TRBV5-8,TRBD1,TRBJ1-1,CASSLDRGGTEAFF,TGTGCCAGCAGCTTGGACAGGGGAGGCACTGAAGCTTTCTTT
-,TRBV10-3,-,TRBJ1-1,CAISGTADLEAFF,TGTGCCATCAGCGGGACCGCAGATCTGGAAGCTTTCTTT
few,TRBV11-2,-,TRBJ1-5,CASSFEGYRQPQHF,TGTGCCAGCAGCTTTGAGGGATATAGGCAGCCCCAGCATTTT
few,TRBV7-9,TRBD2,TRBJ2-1,CASSLMAGATEQFF,TGTGCCAGCAGCTTAATGGCGGGAGCGACTGAGCAGTTCTTC
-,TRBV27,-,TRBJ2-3,CASSPSGTQYF,TGTGCCAGCAGTCCCTCTGGTACGCAGTATTTT
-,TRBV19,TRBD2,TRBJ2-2,CASSIVPLAGDTGELFF,TGTGCCAGTAGTATAGTCCCCCTAGCGGGGGACACCGGGGAGCTGTTTTTT
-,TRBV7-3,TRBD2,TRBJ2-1,CASSLAPGGRNYNEQFF,TGTGCCAGCAGCTTAGCCCCCGGCGGGAGGAACTACAATGAGCAGTTCTTC
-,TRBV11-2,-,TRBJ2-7,CASSLVSDYEQYF,TGTGCCAGCAGTTTAGTATCTGACTACGAGCAGTACTTC
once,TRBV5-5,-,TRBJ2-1,CASSLGGYEQFF,TGTGCCAGCAGCCTAGGGGGGTATGAGCAGTTCTTC
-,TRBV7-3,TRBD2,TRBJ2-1,CASSPRTSGRGDEQFF,TGTGCCAGCAGCCCCAGGACTAGCGGGAGAGGCGATGAGCAGTTCTTC
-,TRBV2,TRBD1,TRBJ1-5,CASRNTGGWDGPQHF,TGTGCCAGCAGGAACACAGGGGGCTGGGACGGGCCCCAGCATTTT
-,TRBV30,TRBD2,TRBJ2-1,CAWLGTSLYNEQFF,TGTGCCTGGCTTGGGACTAGTCTCTACAATGAGCAGTTCTTC
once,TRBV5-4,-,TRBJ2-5,CASSNPRISVETQYF,TGTGCCAGCAGCAACCCCCGGATCTCGGTGGAGACCCAGTACTTC
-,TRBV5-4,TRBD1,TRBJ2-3,CASSLGQGAGDTQYF,TGTGCCAGCAGCTTGGGACAGGGGGCAGGTGATACGCAGTATTTT
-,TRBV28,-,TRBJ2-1,CASSPYLRGGELFF,TGTGCCAGCAGCCCATACCTCCGTGGGGGCGAGTTGTTCTTC
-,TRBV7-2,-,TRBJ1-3,CASSLAYPSGNTIYF,TGTGCCAGCAGCTTAGCGTACCCCTCTGGAAACACCATATATTTT
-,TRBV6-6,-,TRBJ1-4,CASSQVTNEKLFF,TGTGCCAGCAGTCAAGTTACTAATGAAAAACTGTTTTTT
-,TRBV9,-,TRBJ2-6,CASSVSSGANVLTF,TGTGCCAGCAGCGTAAGCTCTGGGGCCAACGTCCTGACTTTC
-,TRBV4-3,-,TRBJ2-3,CASSQEGRTDTQYF,TGCGCCAGCAGCCAAGAGGGAAGAACAGATACGCAGTATTTT
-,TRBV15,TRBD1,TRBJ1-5,CATSSSLGTGKKEPQHF,TGTGCCACCAGCAGTTCACTTGGGACAGGTAAGAAGGAGCCCCAGCATTTT
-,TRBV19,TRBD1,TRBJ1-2,CASRNGTDYGYTF,TGTGCCAGTAGAAACGGGACAGACTATGGCTACACCTTC
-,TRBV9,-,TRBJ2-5,CASTGLGLGQETQYF,TGTGCCAGCACGGGACTGGGGCTGGGGCAAGAGACCCAGTACTTC
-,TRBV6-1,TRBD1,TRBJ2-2,CARGGDRVNTGELFF,TGTGCCAGAGGGGGGGACAGGGTAAACACCGGGGAGCTGTTTTTT
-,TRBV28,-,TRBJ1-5,CASSPTLGRNQPQHF,TGTGCCAGCAGTCCTACCCTGGGTCGTAATCAGCCCCAGCATTTT
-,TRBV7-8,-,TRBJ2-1,CASSFPLTRPDNEQFF,TGTGCCAGCAGCTTCCCGCTGACTAGACCTGACAATGAGCAGTTCTTC
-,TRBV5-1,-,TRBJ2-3,CASSLGQFRTHTDTQYF,TGCGCCAGCAGCTTAGGACAGTTTAGAACACACACCGATACGCAGTATTTT
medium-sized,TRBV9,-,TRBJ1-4,CASSVEVDEKLFF,TGTGCCAGCAGCGTAGAGGTCGATGAAAAACTGTTTTTT
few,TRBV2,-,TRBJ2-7,CASSEDFEQYF,TGTGCCAGCAGTGAGGATTTCGAGCAGTACTTC
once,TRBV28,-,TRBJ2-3,CASSITPTGGSGPTDTQYF,TGTGCCAGCAGCATAACCCCGACAGGTGGTAGCGGCCCCACAGATACGCAGTATTTT